This is a list of T cell receptor beta chains from one sample in a study of blood T cell repertoires in COVID-19. Clones were read by immunoSEQ multiplex PCR, and TCRdb kept only the in-frame ones, dropping some. The repertoire has about 180,000 clones, around nine tenths of them found once; the top ten carry around an eighth. The sequenced sample was peripheral blood. These receptors came from a woman aged 70-85 years with COVID-19, enrolled during active disease. Both conserved end residues are part of each CDR3. The D gene is left open where the match is weak. Clone size is not always given. Where it is, it says once, few, many or a class for expanded clones.

>TRBD2|TRBJ2-4|TRBV28|NA
TGTGCCAGCAGATCTAGCGGGAGCATTCAGTACTTC
CASRSSGSIQYF
>TRBD1|TRBJ1-4|TRBV6-6|NA
TGTGCCAGCTTTTCGGGACAGGGGAATGAAAAACTGTTTTTT
CASFSGQGNEKLFF
>NA|TRBJ1-1|TRBV29-1|NA
TGCAGCGTTGCCGGGGGTGGGATCACTGAAGCTTTCTTT
CSVAGGGITEAFF
>NA|TRBJ2-7|TRBV5-1|NA
TGCGCCAGCAGTCAGAATGCCTACGAGCAGTACTTC
CASSQNAYEQYF
>NA|TRBJ2-3|TRBV18|NA
TGTGCCAGCTCCCTCTCGACTCGGGGGGATACGCAGTATTTT
CASSLSTRGDTQYF
>TRBD2|TRBJ2-7|TRBV27|NA
TGTGCCAGCATTCCCGGGACTAGCGGATCCTACGAGCAGTACTTC
CASIPGTSGSYEQYF
>NA|TRBJ2-5|TRBV4-1|NA
TGCGCCAGCAGTCTCTACCCCCAAGAGACCCAGTACTTC
CASSLYPQETQYF
>TRBD2|TRBJ2-1|TRBV6-5|NA
TGTGCCAGCACCACGGGGAGGGTTGGCAATGAGCAGTTCTTC
CASTTGRVGNEQFF
>NA|TRBJ2-5|TRBV25-1|NA
TGTGCCAGCAGTGCCCTGGTTGTACTAGCAGGGGAGACCCAGTACTTC
CASSALVVLAGETQYF
>NA|TRBJ1-6|TRBV6-5|few
TGTGCCAGCCGACCAGGGCATAATTCACCCCTCCACTTT
CASRPGHNSPLHF
>NA|TRBJ1-1|TRBV11-2|NA
TGTGCCAGCAGCCTACGGACAGCCAGAGGGATTTTAAGGCATGTTGAAGCTTTCTTT
CASSLRTARGILRHVEAFF
>NA|TRBJ2-1|TRBV5-1|NA
TGCGCCAGCAGCTTGGAGGGGATCTCCTACAATGAGCAGTTCTTC
CASSLEGISYNEQFF
>NA|TRBJ2-1|TRBV6-5|NA
TGTGCCAGCATTATTTACGCGGCGGCCTACAATGAGCAGTTCTTC
CASIIYAAAYNEQFF
>TRBD1|TRBJ2-7|TRBV12-3/TRBV12-4|NA
TGTGCCAGCAGTTCGTTTGGACAGGGAGAGCAGTACTTC
CASSSFGQGEQYF
>TRBD2|TRBJ2-3|TRBV30|NA
TGTGCCTGGAGTGCGGTCCAGCGGGAGCTAGATACGCAGTATTTT
CAWSAVQRELDTQYF
>TRBD2|TRBJ2-1|TRBV6-5|NA
TGTGCCAGCAGCCCGGGACTAGGGAAGTTCTTC
CASSPGLGKFF
>NA|TRBJ1-1|TRBV7-9|few
TGTGCCAGCAGCTTGCGGAGTCCCACTGAAGCTTTCTTT
CASSLRSPTEAFF
>TRBD1|TRBJ2-5|TRBV4-1|NA
TGCGCCAGCAGCCCGGGACAGGGGGCGGGAGAGACCCAGTACTTC
CASSPGQGAGETQYF
>TRBD2|TRBJ2-1|TRBV2|NA
TGTGCCAGCAGTGAACTTGGGCTAGCGGGAACGTACTCCTACAATGAGCAGTTCTTC
CASSELGLAGTYSYNEQFF
>NA|TRBJ2-7|TRBV15|NA
TGTGCCACCAGCAAAGACCACGACAGCGACCGCGAGCAGTACTTC
CATSKDHDSDREQYF
>NA|TRBJ1-5|TRBV7-2|NA
TGTGCCAGCAGCACCCTCCGGGTTCAGCCCCAGCATTTT
CASSTLRVQPQHF
>TRBD1|TRBJ2-7|TRBV9|NA
TGTGCCAGCAGCTCGGACAGGCTTTACGAGCAGTACTTC
CASSSDRLYEQYF
>TRBD2|TRBJ2-1|TRBV5-3|NA
TGTGCCAGATACCGGACTAGGGTCAGCCATGAGCAGTTCTTC
CARYRTRVSHEQFF
>NA|TRBJ1-4|TRBV7-2|NA
TGTGCCAGCAGCTTAGCGTCAGGCAGGAATGAAAAACTGTTTTTT
CASSLASGRNEKLFF
>NA|TRBJ2-5|TRBV5-4|NA
TGTGCCAGCAGCCCGGGAAAGACCCAAGAGACCCAGTACTTC
CASSPGKTQETQYF
>TRBD2|TRBJ2-1|TRBV6-5|NA
TGTGCCAGCAGTTACTCGGGGACTAGCAACAATGAGCAGTTCTTC
CASSYSGTSNNEQFF
>TRBD1|TRBJ2-7|TRBV7-2|NA
TGTGCCAGCAGCTTAGGGGGACAGGGGATATACGAGCAGTACTTC
CASSLGGQGIYEQYF
>NA|TRBJ2-1|TRBV19|NA
TGTGCCAGCCGGTTCTACAATGAGCAGTTCTTC
CASRFYNEQFF
>NA|TRBJ2-7|TRBV7-2|NA
TGTGCCAGCAGCATCGCCACAGGAACCACGTTATCATACGAGCAGTACTTC
CASSIATGTTLSYEQYF
>NA|TRBJ1-2|TRBV14|once
TGTGCCAGCAGCCAAGGACAAAACTATGGCTACACCTTC
CASSQGQNYGYTF
>NA|TRBJ2-5|TRBV30|NA
TGTGCCTGGAGTGCGGGGGTTGAGACCCAGTACTTC
CAWSAGVETQYF
>TRBD1|TRBJ1-4|TRBV20-1|few
TGCAGTGCCGGTGACAGGGGGAAACTGTTTTTT
CSAGDRGKLFF
>NA|TRBJ2-2|TRBV5-8|NA
TGTGCCAGCAGCTTGGGACAGGTGAACACCGGGGAGCTGTTTTTT
CASSLGQVNTGELFF
>NA|TRBJ1-2|TRBV19|NA
TGTGCCAGTACCCAATCATCGGGTAACTATGGCTACACCTTC
CASTQSSGNYGYTF
>TRBD1|TRBJ2-7|TRBV25-1|NA
TGTGCCAGCGCCTCAACAGGGGGCGAGCAGTACTTC
CASASTGGEQYF